This T cell receptor beta chain was identified during a study of spatial heterogeneity in lung cancer. Turning to the study itself: Consistent detection of more beta-chain than alpha-chain sequences was observed.

Noted time point: sample taken at primary tumor resection. Patients with untreated early-stage non-small cell lung cancer, numbering approximately 70, were the donors. By sample fraction, this clonotype is medium-sized. V lost 3 bases and J 0 bases, leaving 12 bases between the germline ends. The CDR3 is 16 residues long. The germline gives CDR1 SGHAT, CDR2 FQNNGV. A unique molecular identifier was carried by every single TCR cDNA molecule. TCRdb independently ran MiXCR on the 5' RACE reads; one entry per CDR3 protein. The table shows 4,200 or so distinct CDR3 sequences, with about 8.8% occurring only once.

This chain connects TRBV11-2 to TRBJ2-1, with a weak D call TRBD2 (6 bases). This sequence was found in a female donor with early-stage non-small cell lung cancer. The sequencing used normal lung tissue next to the tumor, collected at surgery. In nucleotides, the CDR3 is TGTGCCAGCAGCTTGCGGGATCTAAGCTCCTACAATGAGCAGTTCTTC. Its protein product is CASSLRDLSSYNEQFF.